Listed below are T cell receptor beta chains from one sample, sequenced in a study of OX40 agonist ivuxolimab in advanced cancers. The protocol was immunoSEQ multiplex PCR, while the TCRdb copy is restricted to in-frame clones and leaves out a portion. The table has tens of thousands of clones, roughly 80% seen once. Sequencing used CD4+ or CD8+ T cells sorted from blood, obtained in a trial of the OX40 agonist ivuxolimab. The receptor source for this set is an adult with an advanced solid tumor such as melanoma, head and neck, liver or kidney cancer. Both conserved end residues are part of each CDR3. The D gene is left open where the match is weak. Only some rows state a clone size, as once, few, many or a class for expanded clones.

>TRBV7-2|-|TRBJ1-2|once
TGTGCCAGCAGTCGGGGGACGCACTATGGCTACACCTTC
CASSRGTHYGYTF
>TRBV30|-|TRBJ1-3|-
TGTGCCTGGAGTGGCGGGGACTCTGGAAACACCATATATTTT
CAWSGGDSGNTIYF
>TRBV4-2|-|TRBJ2-2|-
TGTGCCAGCAGCCAAGAGGCGGTCGAGGGCGCGACCGGGGAGCTGTTTTTT
CASSQEAVEGATGELFF
>TRBV5-1|TRBD2|TRBJ2-3|-
TGCGCCAGCAGCCCAAGACCGGGACTAGCGACCACAGATACGCAGTATTTT
CASSPRPGLATTDTQYF
>TRBV5-3|TRBD1|TRBJ2-1|-
TGTGCCAGAAGCTTGGACGGGACAGGGAGATACAATGAGCAGTTCTTC
CARSLDGTGRYNEQFF
>TRBV5-3|TRBD1|TRBJ2-1|-
TGTGCCAGAAGCCCCGGGACAGGGGATAGGAATGAGCAGTTCTTC
CARSPGTGDRNEQFF
>TRBV7-2|-|TRBJ2-5|-
TGTGCCAGCAGCCCGATCGGGTGGGCCCAAGAGACCCAGTACTTC
CASSPIGWAQETQYF
>TRBV6-5|TRBD1|TRBJ1-5|once
TGTGCCACCAGGACAGGTGGACAGCCCCAGCATTTT
CATRTGGQPQHF
>TRBV2|-|TRBJ2-2|-
TGTGCCAGCAATAGACTGCCGAACACCGGGGAGCTGTTTTTT
CASNRLPNTGELFF
>TRBV18|TRBD1|TRBJ2-2|-
TGTGCCAGCTCACCGGGACAGATTATCACCGGGGAGCTGTTTTTT
CASSPGQIITGELFF
>TRBV2|TRBD2|TRBJ2-5|-
TGTGCCAGCAGGCTAGCGGGGCAAGAGACCCAGTACTTC
CASRLAGQETQYF
>TRBV21-1|-|TRBJ1-2|few
TGTGCCAGCAGCAAAGTGGTCGGTGGTTTCTATGGCTACACCTTC
CASSKVVGGFYGYTF
>TRBV5-4|TRBD1|TRBJ2-1|-
TGTGCCAGCAGCAGGGACAGATCGAATGAGCAGTTCTTC
CASSRDRSNEQFF
>TRBV19|TRBD1|TRBJ1-1|few
TGTGCCAGTAGTAAGGGACCGGGACAGGAAGCTTTCTTT
CASSKGPGQEAFF
>TRBV10-3|TRBD2|TRBJ2-1|-
TGTGCCACCAAGAGAGCCGGACTAGCGGGGGGCTACGAGCAGTTCTTC
CATKRAGLAGGYEQFF
>TRBV11-2|TRBD1|TRBJ1-1|once
TGTGCCAGCAGCCCCGGGCAGGGGGGTGCCACTGAAGCTTTCTTT
CASSPGQGGATEAFF
>TRBV19|-|TRBJ2-1|-
TGTGCCAGTAGAATCACCCTTAGGAATGAGCAGTTCTTC
CASRITLRNEQFF
>TRBV7-8|-|TRBJ1-1|-
TGTGCCAGCAGCCCAAGCGTAAACACTGAAGCTTTCTTT
CASSPSVNTEAFF
>TRBV9|-|TRBJ2-5|-
TGTGCCAGCAGCGTAAGGGGGTTAGGCGAGACCCAGTACTTC
CASSVRGLGETQYF
>TRBV5-1|TRBD2|TRBJ2-1|few
TGCGCCAGCAGCTTAAGCGGGGGCTTCTCCTACAATGAGCAGTTCTTC
CASSLSGGFSYNEQFF
>TRBV7-3|-|TRBJ1-1|-
TGTGCCAGCAGCGCAAATCCGGGACGCGCGGTGAACACTGAAGCTTTCTTT
CASSANPGRAVNTEAFF
>TRBV5-4|-|TRBJ1-1|-
TGTGCCAGCAGCTCGGGGGGGACAAAGACTGAAGCTTTCTTT
CASSSGGTKTEAFF
>TRBV30|TRBD2|TRBJ2-7|-
TGTGCCTGGAGTCCTGGACTAGCCACCTACGAGCAGTACTTC
CAWSPGLATYEQYF
>TRBV7-9|-|TRBJ1-4|-
TGTGCCAGCAGCTTATATTCTGAAAAACTGTTTTTT
CASSLYSEKLFF
>TRBV28|-|TRBJ1-6|few
TGTGCCAGCATTGGACGAGGTAATTCACCCCTCCACTTT
CASIGRGNSPLHF
>TRBV6-1|-|TRBJ1-2|few
TGTGCCAGCAGTGTGAGAGATGGCTACACCTTC
CASSVRDGYTF
>TRBV20-1|-|TRBJ1-1|-
TGCAGTGCTGCAGGGAGGCCTGAAGCTTTCTTT
CSAAGRPEAFF
>TRBV5-1|TRBD2|TRBJ2-2|-
TGCGCCAGCAGCTCAGCGGGAGGGCCGAACACCGGGGAGCTGTTTTTT
CASSSAGGPNTGELFF
>TRBV4-2|-|TRBJ2-7|-
TGTGCCAGCAGCCAAGAAGGACGGGCCGCCTACGAGCAGTACTTC
CASSQEGRAAYEQYF
>TRBV28|TRBD1|TRBJ1-2|-
TGTGCCAGCAGCCAGGGGGACAGGCGGTATGGCTACACCTTC
CASSQGDRRYGYTF
>TRBV19|TRBD1|TRBJ2-7|-
TGTGCCAGTAGTATCGGTTTCGGACAGGGCGGATACGAGCAGTACTTC
CASSIGFGQGGYEQYF
>TRBV18|-|TRBJ2-2|once
TGTGCCAGCTCACCTGCTAGAGCGGGCACCGGGGAGCTGTTTTTT
CASSPARAGTGELFF
>TRBV4-2|-|TRBJ1-2|-
TGTGCCAGCAGCCAAGAGGGGTTGGACTATGGCTACACCTTC
CASSQEGLDYGYTF
>TRBV5-1|-|TRBJ2-5|-
TGCGCCAGCAGCTTGTACCTGTCATCTGAGACCCAGTACTTC
CASSLYLSSETQYF
>TRBV7-7|-|TRBJ2-5|-
TGTGCCAGCAGCTTAGGTCCCCCAGGGTACTTCCAAGAGACCCAGTACTTC
CASSLGPPGYFQETQYF
>TRBV6-5|-|TRBJ2-1|-
TGTGCCAGCAGTTACAGGAGCTCCTACAATGAGCAGTTCTTC
CASSYRSSYNEQFF
>TRBV5-1|-|TRBJ2-1|-
TGCGCCAGCAGCTTGGCCGGTAGGGACAATGAGCAGTTCTTC
CASSLAGRDNEQFF
>TRBV2|-|TRBJ2-7|-
TGTGCCAGCAGTGTAAATCAGATTCCCTACGAGCAGTACTTC
CASSVNQIPYEQYF
>TRBV5-1|-|TRBJ2-7|-
TGCGCCAGCAGCAAGGGACTTTCCTACGAGCAGTACTTC
CASSKGLSYEQYF
>TRBV12-5|TRBD2|TRBJ2-3|-
TGTGCTACCGGAGGGAGCGGGGGGGTCACAGATACGCAGTATTTT
CATGGSGGVTDTQYF
>TRBV7-2|-|TRBJ1-1|-
TGTGCCAGCAGCATCGGGTGGGCCACTGAAGCTTTCTTT
CASSIGWATEAFF
>TRBV10-3|TRBD2|TRBJ2-1|few
TGTGCCATCAGTGAGTCGGGTGATAGCGGGGACAATGAGCAGTTCTTC
CAISESGDSGDNEQFF
>TRBV28|-|TRBJ1-1|-
TGTGCCAGCAGCGAAATCGGGGGGAACACTGAAGCTTTCTTT
CASSEIGGNTEAFF
>TRBV5-1|-|TRBJ2-5|-
TGCGCCAGCAGCCCCGGGATGGGGGAGACCCAGTACTTC
CASSPGMGETQYF
>TRBV7-2|TRBD1|TRBJ2-3|-
TGTGCCAGCAGCTTAAACTGGCAGGGGGGCACAGATACGCAGTATTTT
CASSLNWQGGTDTQYF
>TRBV7-3|TRBD1|TRBJ2-3|-
TGTGCCAGCAGCTCCGGGACAGGGAGACATACGCAGTATTTT
CASSSGTGRHTQYF
>TRBV2|TRBD2|TRBJ2-3|-
TGTGCCAGCAGTGAAGAGGGGTCGGGGGGGGCCTTCGGTGGCACAGATACGCAGTATTTT
CASSEEGSGGAFGGTDTQYF
>TRBV10-3|TRBD2|TRBJ2-1|-
TGTGCCATCAGTGAGTCTCTCAAGTCTAGCGGGAGCAGGAGTGAGCAGTTCTTC
CAISESLKSSGSRSEQFF
>TRBV5-4|-|TRBJ2-5|-
TGTGCCAGCAGCTTGGAGTTCAGGGCCCAAGAGACCCAGTACTTC
CASSLEFRAQETQYF
>TRBV6-6|TRBD1|TRBJ1-1|-
TGTGCCAGCAGTTCCCGGGACAGGGGGCAGGGTACTGAAGCTTTCTTT
CASSSRDRGQGTEAFF
>TRBV5-6|-|TRBJ2-7|-
TGTGCCAGCAGCTTGGTCCACAACGACGAGCAGTACTTC
CASSLVHNDEQYF